This TCR beta chain was identified in a study of cytomegalovirus exposure and HLA in healthy donors. Germline V gene sequence: CDR1 LNHDA, CDR2 SQIVND (reference sequence). The CDR3 loop spans 12 amino acids. Between the trimmed V and J ends, which lost 10 bases and 7 bases, there was a span of 16 bases. The PCR made use of 60 Vbeta and 13 Jbeta primers. Here immunoSEQ multiplex PCR was the method, and the copy in TCRdb shows in-frame clones only, minus some. The sample has around 150,000 clones; 80% to 90% are singletons. This clone was seen more than once but under ten times. The rearrangement uses TRBV19 and TRBJ1-1, with D possibly TRBD1 on 6 matching bases. The sample consisted of PBMCs. The sequence came from a man in his forties or fifties in good health and CMV-seropositive. CDR3 DNA sequence: TGTGCCACCTCCCTTACAGGGAGTGAAGCTTTCTTT. Protein product: CATSLTGSEAFF.